The sequence of this TCR beta chain was determined in a study of breast tumors, draining lymph nodes, adjacent tissues. Study-wide results and caveats: Luminal-like breast cancer showed significantly higher tumor–nontumor repertoire similarity than basal-like. That most tumor T cells come from lymph nodes remained unproven. Findings are consistent with lymph node origin and intratumoral expansion of most tumor T cells. Tumors had less TCR diversity than lymph nodes, more than nontumor tissue.

This clonotype has at least ten counts. The antigen is undetermined. The lymph nodes were axillary draining lymph nodes from breast cancer patients. MiXCR was run by TCRdb on the multiplex PCR reads, yielding one entry per CDR3 protein. Of roughly 120,000 distinct CDR3 sequences listed, just under 20% were seen once; the top ten hold around 3.5%. Germline CDR1 SGHRS, CDR2 YFSETQ. The CDR3 is 12 amino acids. V lost 3 bases, J lost 0 bases, and 2 bases lay in between. The sequenced sample was axillary lymph node tissue. The V gene is TRBV5-1, the J gene TRBJ2-3; D unresolved. The TCR originated in a female donor with breast cancer. Some clones in this sample may be carry-over from other donors' samples. In DNA, the CDR3 is TGCGCCAGCAGCTCGAGCACAGATACGCAGTATTTT. Translation: CASSSSTDTQYF. Variable domain in full (rest from reference TRBV5-1 and TRBJ2-3): KAGVTQTPRYLIKTRGQQVTLSCSPISGHRSVSWYQQTPGQGLQFLFEYFSETQRNKGNFPGRFSGRQFSNSRSEMNVSTLELGDSALYLCASSSSTDTQYFGPGTRLTVL.